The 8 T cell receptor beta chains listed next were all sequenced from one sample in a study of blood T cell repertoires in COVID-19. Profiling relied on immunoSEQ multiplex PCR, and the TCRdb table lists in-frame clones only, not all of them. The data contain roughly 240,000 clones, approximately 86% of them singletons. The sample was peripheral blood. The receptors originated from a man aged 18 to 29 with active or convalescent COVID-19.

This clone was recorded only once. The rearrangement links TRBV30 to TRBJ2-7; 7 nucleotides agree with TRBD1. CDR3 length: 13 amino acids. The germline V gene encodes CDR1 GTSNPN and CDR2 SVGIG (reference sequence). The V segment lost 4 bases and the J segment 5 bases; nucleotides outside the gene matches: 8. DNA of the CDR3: TGTGCCTGGAACAGACAGGGATGGGACGAGCAGTACTTC. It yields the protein CAWNRQGWDEQYF.

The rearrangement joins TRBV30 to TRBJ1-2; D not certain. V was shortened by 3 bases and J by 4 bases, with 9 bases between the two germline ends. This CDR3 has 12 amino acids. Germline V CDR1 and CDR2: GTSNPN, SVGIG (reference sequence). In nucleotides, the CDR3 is TGTGCCTGGAGCCGGGTAGCCTATGGCTACACCTTC. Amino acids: CAWSRVAYGYTF.

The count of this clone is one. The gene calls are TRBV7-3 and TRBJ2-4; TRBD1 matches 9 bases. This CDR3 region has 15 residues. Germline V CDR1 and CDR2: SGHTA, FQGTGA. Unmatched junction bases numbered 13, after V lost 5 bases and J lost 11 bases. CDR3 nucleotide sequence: TGTGCCAGCAGCGCGACAGGGGGTGTCAATAAGGTTCAGTACTTC. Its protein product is CASSATGGVNKVQYF. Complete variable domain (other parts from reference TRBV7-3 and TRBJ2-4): GAGVSQTPSNKVTEKGKYVELRCDPISGHTALYWYRQSLGQGPEFLIYFQGTGAADDSGLPNDRFFAVRPEGSVSTLKIQRTERGDSAVYLCASSATGGVNKVQYFGAGTRLSVL.

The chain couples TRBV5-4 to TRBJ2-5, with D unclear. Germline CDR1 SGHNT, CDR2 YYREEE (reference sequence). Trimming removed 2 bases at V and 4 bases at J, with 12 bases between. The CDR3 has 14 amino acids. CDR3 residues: CASSLTPTGETQYF. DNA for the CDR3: TGTGCCAGCAGCTTAACGCCGACGGGAGAGACCCAGTACTTC.

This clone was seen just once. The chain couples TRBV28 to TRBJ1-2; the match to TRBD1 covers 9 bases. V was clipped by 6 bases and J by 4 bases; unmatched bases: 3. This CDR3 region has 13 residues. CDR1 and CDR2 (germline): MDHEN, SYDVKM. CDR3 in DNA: TGTGCCAGCAGGGCGGGACAGGGCTATGGCTACACCTTC. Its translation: CASRAGQGYGYTF.

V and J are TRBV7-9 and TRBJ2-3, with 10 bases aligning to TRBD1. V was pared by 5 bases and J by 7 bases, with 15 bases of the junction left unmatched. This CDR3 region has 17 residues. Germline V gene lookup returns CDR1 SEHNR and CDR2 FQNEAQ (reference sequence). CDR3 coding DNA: TGTGCCAGCAGCCTGGCCACAGGCGGGACAGGGGAGAATACGCAGTATTTT. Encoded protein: CASSLATGGTGENTQYF.

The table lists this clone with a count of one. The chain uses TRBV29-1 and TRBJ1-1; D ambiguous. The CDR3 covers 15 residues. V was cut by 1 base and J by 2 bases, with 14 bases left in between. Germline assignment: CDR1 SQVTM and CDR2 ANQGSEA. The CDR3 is CSVEGALRLNTEAFF. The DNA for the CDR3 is TGCAGCGTTGAAGGGGCCCTCAGGTTAAACACTGAAGCTTTCTTT.

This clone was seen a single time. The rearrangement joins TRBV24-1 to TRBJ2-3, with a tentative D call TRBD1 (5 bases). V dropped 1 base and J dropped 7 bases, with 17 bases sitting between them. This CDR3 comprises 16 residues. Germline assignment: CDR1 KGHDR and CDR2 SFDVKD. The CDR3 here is CATSDFVGHNDYTQYF. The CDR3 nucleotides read TGTGCCACCAGTGATTTTGTCGGACATAATGATTATACGCAGTATTTT.